Following are 17 T cell receptor beta chains from one sample sequenced in a study of T cells in tuberculosis. After thawing and overnight rest, PBMC were stained with GMM-loaded CD1B tetramer, viability dye and anti-CD3 for sorting. C32 glucose monomycolate from Rhodococcus equi was loaded onto the CD1B tetramers. Here immunoSEQ multiplex PCR was the method, and the copy in TCRdb shows in-frame clones only, minus some. The profile shows approximately 58,000 clones, roughly 87% of them singletons. The sequencing input was CD1b-GMM tetramer-negative cells sorted from PBMCs. These receptors all stem from an adult woman with latent tuberculosis.

The chain recombines TRBV5-1 with TRBJ1-6, with TRBD1 identical over 8 bases. Germline V gives CDR1 SGHRS, CDR2 YFSETQ. V lost 5 bases, J lost 6 bases, and 10 bases stayed unmatched. The CDR3 is 16 amino acids. CDR3 amino acids: CASRASPGQVNSPLHF. The CDR3 coding sequence is TGCGCCAGCAGAGCTTCCCCGGGACAGGTTAATTCACCCCTCCACTTT.

J is TRBJ2-5 and V is TRBV28, with D hard to call. There are 13 residues in the CDR3. Germline CDR1 MDHEN, CDR2 SYDVKM. V dropped 2 bases and J dropped 3 bases, with 7 bases sitting between them. CDR3 amino acids: CASSLPVKETQYF. The CDR3 DNA follows: TGTGCCAGCAGTTTACCGGTTAAAGAGACCCAGTACTTC. Using reference TRBV28 and TRBJ2-5 for the parts outside the CDR3, the full variable domain is DVKVTQSSRYLVKRTGEKVFLECVQDMDHENMFWYRQDPGLGLRLIYFSYDVKMKEKGDIPEGYSVSREKKERFSLILESASTNQTSMYLCASSLPVKETQYFGPGTRLLVL.

The chain carries TRBV29-1 and TRBJ1-2, with a tentative D call TRBD1 (5 bases). This CDR3 comprises 12 residues. The V end was cut by 6 bases, the J end by 8 bases, with 16 bases between. Germline V lookup: CDR1 SQVTM, CDR2 ANQGSEA. The CDR3 DNA reads TGCAGCGTCACCCCATCGGGGGTAGGCTACACCTTC. Its protein is CSVTPSGVGYTF.

The chain employs TRBV15 and TRBJ1-1; D remains unclear. Trimming removed 4 bases at V and 2 bases at J, with 8 bases between. CDR1 is LNHNV, CDR2 YYDKDF, per germline (reference sequence). The CDR3 is made up of 13 amino acids. CDR3 loop: CATSIRINTEAFF. DNA of the CDR3: TGTGCCACCAGCATCAGGATAAACACTGAAGCTTTCTTT.

V usage is TRBV7-9 and J usage is TRBJ2-1; no reliable D call. Trimming stripped 4 bases from V and 0 bases from J, with 4 bases between. Germline CDR1 SEHNR, CDR2 FQNEAQ (reference sequence). The CDR3 totals 13 residues. DNA for the CDR3: TGTGCCAGCAGCTCGAGCTCCTACAATGAGCAGTTCTTC. As protein: CASSSSSYNEQFF.

This chain connects TRBV5-1 to TRBJ1-1; D not resolved. The CDR3 length is 14 residues. Per the germline V gene, CDR1 is SGHRS and CDR2 is YFSETQ. V was trimmed by 0 bases and J by 1 base, leaving 7 bases between them. The CDR3, as DNA: TGCGCCAGCAGCTTGGGACAAGCGAACACTGAAGCTTTCTTT. Its translation is CASSLGQANTEAFF. Complete variable domain (other parts from reference TRBV5-1 and TRBJ1-1): KAGVTQTPRYLIKTRGQQVTLSCSPISGHRSVSWYQQTPGQGLQFLFEYFSETQRNKGNFPGRFSGRQFSNSRSEMNVSTLELGDSALYLCASSLGQANTEAFFGQGTRLTVV.

This chain links TRBV28 with TRBJ2-5; D is unclear. The J call may be faulty, since TRBJ2-7 better matches the DNA end. Germline V gives CDR1 MDHEN, CDR2 SYDVKM. The CDR3 length is 13 residues. The CDR3 DNA follows: TGTGCCAGCAGTTTCCGACATCTCTACGAGCAGTACTTC. Encoded protein: CASSFRHLYEQYF.

The chain couples TRBV7-9 to TRBJ2-3; 7 bases match TRBD1. CDR3 size: 11 residues. Germline CDR1 and CDR2: SEHNR and FQNEAQ (reference sequence). V shed 3 bases, J shed 12 bases, and the junction held 3 bases outside the gene matches. This CDR3 is CASSLVGGQYF. The CDR3 nucleotides are TGTGCCAGCAGCTTGGTAGGGGGCCAGTATTTT.

The rearrangement uses TRBV5-6 and TRBJ2-3; 8 nucleotides line up with TRBD2. J gave up 6 bases and V 3 bases, and 6 bases lay outside the gene matches. This CDR3 region has 14 residues. Germline V gene data show CDR1 as SGHDT and CDR2 as YYEEEE. The CDR3 sequence: CASSYSSGGDTQYF. CDR3 nucleotides: TGTGCCAGCAGCTACAGCTCGGGAGGGGATACGCAGTATTTT.

The rearrangement uses TRBV30 and TRBJ2-7; D uncertain. There are 13 residues in the CDR3. The V gene lost 0 bases and the J gene lost 4 bases, with 10 bases spanning the gap. The germline CDR1 and CDR2 sequences are GTSNPN and SVGIG (reference sequence). Here the CDR3 DNA reads TGTGCCTGGAGTGTACTCGAAAATTACGAGCAGTACTTC. As protein: CAWSVLENYEQYF.

The chain employs TRBV5-4 and TRBJ1-1; 7 bases align to TRBD1. With V trimmed by 4 bases and J by 3 bases, 15 bases remained unmatched. Germline CDR1 SGHNT, CDR2 YYREEE (reference sequence). The CDR3 totals 17 residues. CDR3 sequence (DNA): TGTGCCAGCAGCCCCGGACAGGCCTGGGTTTCCGACACTGAAGCTTTCTTT. It is translated as CASSPGQAWVSDTEAFF.

The chain carries TRBV4-3 and TRBJ2-3; tentatively, D is TRBD1 (8 bases). CDR1 is LGHNA and CDR2 is YSLEER in the germline V gene. Trimming stripped 0 bases from V and 4 bases from J, with 14 bases between. The CDR3 has 16 residues. Here the CDR3 DNA reads TGCGCCAGCAGCCAAGATCGGACAGGGAGGGCAGATACGCAGTATTTT. Encoded protein: CASSQDRTGRADTQYF.

The chain uses TRBV5-1 and TRBJ2-1; TRBD2 aligns across 9 bases. Germline V lookup: CDR1 SGHRS, CDR2 YFSETQ. J gave up 7 bases and V 2 bases, and 7 bases lay outside the gene matches. The CDR3 contains 15 residues. The DNA for the CDR3 is TGCGCCAGCAGCTTTGTCGCGGGAGGGCCGAATGAGCAGTTCTTC. Protein product: CASSFVAGGPNEQFF. Supplemented by reference TRBV5-1 and TRBJ2-1, the full variable domain reads KAGVTQTPRYLIKTRGQQVTLSCSPISGHRSVSWYQQTPGQGLQFLFEYFSETQRNKGNFPGRFSGRQFSNSRSEMNVSTLELGDSALYLCASSFVAGGPNEQFFGPGTRLTVL.

The V gene is TRBV7-6, the J gene TRBJ1-4; 7 bases are a match to TRBD1. The junction had 14 bases not matched to a gene; V was cut back by 5 bases and J by 8 bases. The germline CDR1 and CDR2 sequences are SGHVS and FNYEAQ. The CDR3 has 16 residues. The CDR3 spells CASSVTGQGVGEKLFF. The CDR3 nucleotides are TGTGCCAGCAGCGTGACAGGGCAGGGTGTAGGCGAAAAACTGTTTTTT.

The chain uses TRBV2 and TRBJ1-1; the match to TRBD1 covers 7 bases. Looked up from germline, CDR1 is SNHLY and CDR2 is FYNNEI. The CDR3 sequence is 15 residues long. V gave up 10 bases and J gave up 2 bases; unmatched junction bases: 13. CDR3 DNA sequence: TGTGCCACCAGGATATCGACAGGGATAAACACTGAAGCTTTCTTT. Encoded protein: CATRISTGINTEAFF. The full variable domain, rest sourced from reference TRBV2 and TRBJ1-1, is EPEVTQTPSHQVTQMGQEVILRCVPISNHLYFYWYRQILGQKVEFLVSFYNNEISEKSEIFDDQFSVERPDGSNFTLKIRSTKLEDSAMYFCATRISTGINTEAFFGQGTRLTVV.

The chain recombines TRBV4-1 with TRBJ2-7; 7 nucleotides match TRBD1. Germline V gene sequence: CDR1 MGHRA, CDR2 YSYEKL. This CDR3 has 14 amino acids. Trimming removed 1 base from V and 2 bases from J; junction bases left unmatched: 2. CDR3 residues: CASSQGDSTYEQYF. The CDR3 nucleotides are TGCGCCAGCAGCCAAGGGGACAGTACCTACGAGCAGTACTTC.

As to this clone: The sample carries other DNA sequences with the same CDR3. The chain joins TRBV7-3 to TRBJ2-1, with D possibly matching TRBD2 (6 bases). V gave up 2 bases and J gave up 9 bases, with 8 bases separating them. Germline lookup yields CDR1 SGHTA and CDR2 FQGTGA. This CDR3 has 12 amino acids. For the CDR3, the DNA is TGTGCCAGCAGCTTAGTGGGGGGTGAGCAGTTCTTC. Its translation is CASSLVGGEQFF. The full variable domain, in which reference TRBV7-3 and TRBJ2-1 provide the parts outside the CDR3, is GAGVSQTPSNKVTEKGKYVELRCDPISGHTALYWYRQSLGQGPEFLIYFQGTGAADDSGLPNDRFFAVRPEGSVSTLKIQRTERGDSAVYLCASSLVGGEQFFGPGTRLTVL.